This T cell receptor (beta chain) appears in the sequencing data of a study of blood T cells in healthy people across ages. Study in general: Per every two T cells, about one barcoded beta molecule was captured by template switching. Study-wide points: Naive and antigen-experienced cells could not be conclusively compared, given unsorted PBMCs. Diversity estimates drawn from one million T cells were deemed underestimates.

This clonotype turned up a few times. What it recognizes is unknown. Germline V gene lookup returns CDR1 KGHDR and CDR2 SFDVKD. Trimming took 2 bases from V and 1 from J; bases not matched to a gene: 6. The CDR3 has 16 amino acids. Combining a sample-barcoded 5' primer with a J-beta primer mix, a second PCR ran for roughly 7 to 11 cycles. TCRdb re-analysed the 5' RACE reads in MiXCR, keeping a single row per CDR3 protein. Of about 1.6 million distinct CDR3 sequences in the sample, about 31% were seen once. The sample taken for sequencing was blood. The gene calls are TRBV24-1 and TRBJ1-1, with TRBD1 identical over 7 bases. The receptor's source is a woman aged 25 to 45 in good health. CDR3 DNA: TGTGCCACCAGTGATTCGACAGGGTTTGGGAACACTGAAGCTTTCTTT. Encoded protein: CATSDSTGFGNTEAFF.